Listed below are T cell receptor beta chains from one sample, sequenced in a study of OX40 agonist ivuxolimab in advanced cancers. Measured with immunoSEQ multiplex PCR; TCRdb has only the in-frame clones, and not every one. The data contain about 52,000 clones, about 84% of them singletons. Sequences were derived from CD4+ or CD8+ T cells sorted from blood, sampled in a trial of the OX40 agonist ivuxolimab. These receptors were collected from an adult with an advanced solid tumor such as melanoma, head and neck, liver or kidney cancer. The CDR3 runs from the conserved cysteine through the conserved F or W. D genes are given only for firm matches. Clone size is shown for a subset of rows, as once, few, many or a class of expanded clone.

abundance	v_gene	len	d_gene	j_gene	CDR3aa	CDR3nt
NA	TRBV28	11	NA	TRBJ2-5	CASTLGRTQYF	TGTGCCAGCACCCTAGGGCGGACCCAGTACTTC
NA	TRBV7-2	15	NA	TRBJ2-3	CASSLGQPSTDTQYF	TGTGCCAGCAGCTTAGGACAGCCTAGCACAGATACGCAGTATTTT
NA	TRBV7-6	13	NA	TRBJ2-3	CASSRDPTGTQYF	TGTGCCAGCAGCAGGGACCCTACAGGGACGCAGTATTTT
NA	TRBV7-6	15	TRBD1	TRBJ2-7	CASSLNSGTGVEQYF	TGTGCCAGCAGCTTGAACTCCGGGACAGGGGTCGAGCAGTACTTC
once	TRBV5-8	17	TRBD2	TRBJ2-3	CASSLAGTSTGTDTQYF	TGTGCCAGCAGCTTGGCCGGGACTAGTACTGGGACAGATACGCAGTATTTT
NA	TRBV14	13	NA	TRBJ1-1	CASSRSDGTEAFF	TGTGCCAGCAGCCGGTCGGATGGCACTGAAGCTTTCTTT
NA	TRBV18	14	NA	TRBJ1-1	CASSRKEVRTEAFF	TGTGCCAGCTCACGTAAGGAGGTGAGGACTGAAGCTTTCTTT
NA	TRBV4-1	15	TRBD2	TRBJ2-1	CASSTRTSGGNEQFF	TGCGCCAGCAGCACTCGGACTAGCGGGGGCAATGAGCAGTTCTTC
NA	TRBV5-1	14	NA	TRBJ1-5	CASSLTGGQPPQHF	TGCGCCAGCAGCTTAACCGGGGGTCAACCGCCCCAGCATTTT
NA	TRBV7-3	13	NA	TRBJ1-1	CASSVQVNTEAFF	TGTGCCAGCAGCGTTCAAGTGAACACTGAAGCTTTCTTT
NA	TRBV6-1	12	NA	TRBJ2-5	CASTYGSGTQYF	TGTGCCAGCACCTATGGGAGCGGGACCCAGTACTTC
few	TRBV18	15	NA	TRBJ2-7	CASSLSGTTYYEQYF	TGTGCCAGCTCACTATCCGGGACCACCTACTACGAGCAGTACTTC
NA	TRBV11-3	16	NA	TRBJ2-1	CASSITGSSAGNEQFF	TGTGCCAGCAGCATAACCGGGAGCTCGGCGGGCAATGAGCAGTTCTTC
NA	TRBV18	16	TRBD1	TRBJ1-1	CASSPGSGGSDTEAFF	TGTGCCAGCTCACCGGGCTCAGGGGGATCGGACACTGAAGCTTTCTTT
few	TRBV5-1	14	NA	TRBJ2-3	CASSLRGEGDTQYF	TGCGCCAGCAGCTTAAGGGGGGAGGGCGATACGCAGTATTTT
NA	TRBV9	17	TRBD2	TRBJ2-3	CASSVAPSGEGTDTQYF	TGTGCCAGCAGCGTAGCTCCAAGCGGGGAAGGCACAGATACGCAGTATTTT
NA	TRBV9	16	NA	TRBJ1-1	CASSATRRAPNTEAFF	TGTGCCAGCAGCGCCACTCGTCGGGCCCCGAACACTGAAGCTTTCTTT
few	TRBV7-9	12	NA	TRBJ2-1	CASSLRSYEQFF	TGTGCCAGCAGCTTACGTTCTTATGAGCAGTTCTTC
NA	TRBV7-2	12	TRBD1	TRBJ1-1	CASRSGDSEAFF	TGTGCCAGCAGGTCCGGGGACAGTGAAGCTTTCTTT
NA	TRBV5-1	15	TRBD1	TRBJ1-2	CASSSQGGANYGYTF	TGCGCCAGCAGCTCACAGGGGGGAGCAAACTATGGCTACACCTTC
NA	TRBV4-2	17	TRBD1	TRBJ2-3	CASSQDKGTGTTDTQYF	TGTGCCAGCAGCCAAGATAAAGGGACAGGGACCACAGATACGCAGTATTTT
NA	TRBV6-1	13	TRBD1	TRBJ1-2	CASTPRQGYGYTF	TGTGCCAGCACGCCGCGACAGGGCTATGGCTACACCTTC
NA	TRBV9	13	TRBD1	TRBJ1-2	CASSGDRVYGYTF	TGTGCCAGCAGCGGGGACAGGGTCTATGGCTACACCTTC
NA	TRBV9	14	NA	TRBJ2-3	CASSARGYTDTQYF	TGTGCCAGCAGCGCGCGGGGTTACACAGATACGCAGTATTTT
NA	TRBV7-2	14	NA	TRBJ1-1	CASSPRVANTEAFF	TGTGCCAGCAGCCCGCGGGTGGCGAACACTGAAGCTTTCTTT
NA	TRBV29-1	13	NA	TRBJ1-3	CSVEMYRGNTIYF	TGCAGCGTTGAGATGTACAGGGGAAACACCATATATTTT
NA	TRBV9	14	NA	TRBJ2-6	CASSFASGANVLTF	TGTGCCAGCAGCTTTGCCTCTGGGGCCAACGTCCTGACTTTC
NA	TRBV27	13	NA	TRBJ2-3	CASSFRGADTQYF	TGTGCCAGCAGTTTTAGAGGGGCAGATACGCAGTATTTT
NA	TRBV6-5	11	NA	TRBJ1-5	CASSPNQPQHF	TGTGCCAGCAGTCCAAATCAGCCCCAGCATTTT
NA	TRBV5-1	14	NA	TRBJ2-5	CASSLRASQETQYF	TGCGCCAGCAGTCTTAGGGCAAGCCAAGAGACCCAGTACTTC
NA	TRBV30	18	NA	TRBJ2-5	CAWSVLGPGFRLQETQYF	TGTGCCTGGAGTGTACTGGGCCCCGGATTTCGGCTCCAAGAGACCCAGTACTTC